This passage covers 24 T cell receptor beta chains from one sample sequenced in a study of blood T cell repertoires in COVID-19. Sequencing was performed with immunoSEQ multiplex PCR; in TCRdb, only in-frame clones are kept and a portion is missing. The table shows 70,000 or so clones, with 60% to 85% occurring only once. Input material: peripheral blood. Receptors were obtained from a man aged 60-69 years with acute or convalescent COVID-19.

J is TRBJ2-5 and V is TRBV27; 11 bases map to TRBD2. Germline V gene data show CDR1 as MNHEY and CDR2 as SMNVEV (reference sequence). The CDR3 has 14 amino acids. J gave up 4 bases and V 6 bases, and 4 bases lay outside the gene matches. CDR3 in DNA: TGTGCCAGCAGGCTACTAGCGGGGGTAGAGACCCAGTACTTC. This translates into CASRLLAGVETQYF.

The rearrangement links TRBV5-4 to TRBJ1-1; TRBD1 agrees at 7 bases. V was pared by 3 bases and J by 2 bases, with 4 bases of the junction left unmatched. This CDR3 contains 14 residues. Germline CDR1 reads SGHNT; CDR2 reads YYREEE (reference sequence). The CDR3 DNA reads as TGTGCCAGCAGCTCGGACAGGCTTAACACTGAAGCTTTCTTT. Translation: CASSSDRLNTEAFF.

The V and J genes are TRBV7-2 and TRBJ2-3; 8 bases are shared with TRBD2. This CDR3 comprises 15 residues. Germline CDR1 SGHTA, CDR2 FQGNSA. The junction had 5 bases not matched to a gene; V was cut back by 3 bases and J by 3 bases. CDR3 sequence: CASSFAGGPTDTQYF. The CDR3 DNA is TGTGCCAGCAGCTTTGCGGGGGGCCCAACAGATACGCAGTATTTT. Combining the CDR3 with reference TRBV7-2 and TRBJ2-3 gives the whole variable domain GAGVSQSPSNKVTEKGKDVELRCDPISGHTALYWYRQSLGQGLEFLIYFQGNSAPDKSGLPSDRFSAERTGGSVSTLTIQRTQQEDSAVYLCASSFAGGPTDTQYFGPGTRLTVL.

The rearrangement links TRBV4-3 to TRBJ2-3, with a possible D match to TRBD2 (7 bases). CDR3 length equals 18 residues. The ends were cut back, 0 bases at V and 1 base at J, with 17 bases in the middle. Per germline, CDR1 LGHNA and CDR2 YSLEER. This chain's CDR3 is CASSQEGRRRGRTDTQYF. The CDR3 DNA follows: TGCGCCAGCAGCCAAGAAGGTAGAAGGCGGGGGCGCACAGATACGCAGTATTTT.

The chain links TRBV11-2 to TRBJ2-5, with 9 positions matching TRBD2. This CDR3 is built from 15 residues. The germline CDR1 and CDR2 sequences are SGHAT and FQNNGV. Trimming removed 4 bases from V and 1 base from J; junction bases left unmatched: 4. CDR3 loop: CASSSSGGRQETQYF. In DNA, the CDR3 is TGTGCCAGCAGCTCGAGCGGGGGGCGCCAAGAGACCCAGTACTTC.

This clone has a handful of counts. This rearrangement joins TRBV7-2 to TRBJ1-3; the match to TRBD1 covers 7 bases. The CDR3 covers 13 residues. After removal of 8 bases from V and 8 bases from J, the junction contained 9 bases not matched to a gene. The germline V gene encodes CDR1 SGHTA and CDR2 FQGNSA. DNA of the CDR3: TGTGCCAGCGGTTATATCCAGGGGGACACCATATATTTT. It is translated as CASGYIQGDTIYF.

J is TRBJ2-7 and V is TRBV15; D is unresolved. CDR3 size: 13 residues. The V gene's germline CDR1 is LNHNV and CDR2 YYDKDF (reference sequence). V was pared by 0 bases and J by 1 base, with 4 bases between. CDR3 in amino acids: CATSRDRSYEQYF. In DNA, the CDR3 is TGTGCCACCAGCAGAGACAGATCCTACGAGCAGTACTTC.

The chain uses TRBV7-9 and TRBJ2-3; D not certain. This CDR3 comprises 14 residues. The germline V gene encodes CDR1 SEHNR and CDR2 FQNEAQ (reference sequence). Between the trimmed V and J ends, which lost 1 base and 10 bases, there was a span of 15 bases. DNA of the CDR3: TGTGCCAGCAGCTTAGACGGCGTAGCCGTAGCGCAGTATTTT. Encoded protein: CASSLDGVAVAQYF. Full variable domain (missing parts from reference TRBV7-9 and TRBJ2-3): DTGVSQNPRHKITKRGQNVTFRCDPISEHNRLYWYRQTLGQGPEFLTYFQNEAQLEKSRLLSDRFSAERPKGSFSTLEIQRTEQGDSAMYLCASSLDGVAVAQYFGPGTRLTVL.

This sequence joins TRBV11-2 and TRBJ2-5; 8 bases agree with TRBD1. Trimming took 3 bases from V and 4 from J; bases not matched to a gene: 1. The germline gives CDR1 SGHAT, CDR2 FQNNGV. This CDR3 is built from 13 residues. CDR3 residues: CASSFGQGETQYF. The CDR3 nucleotides read TGTGCCAGCAGCTTCGGACAGGGAGAGACCCAGTACTTC.

This clone turned up a few times. The chain joins TRBV6-4 to TRBJ2-3; 8 bases agree with TRBD2. V lost 0 bases, J lost 0 bases, and 5 bases stayed unmatched. CDR3 length: 17 amino acids. Germline loops: CDR1 MRHNA, CDR2 SNTAGT. CDR3 sequence reads: CASSDSFGGGSTDTQYF. In DNA, the CDR3 is TGTGCCAGCAGTGACTCGTTCGGGGGGGGCAGCACAGATACGCAGTATTTT.

The chain couples TRBV29-1 to TRBJ1-2, with 8 bases that match TRBD1. CDR3 length: 13 amino acids. Losses at the gene ends were 7 bases for V and 2 bases for J; bases not matched to a gene: 6. Germline CDR1 and CDR2: SQVTM and ANQGSEA. In nucleotides, the CDR3 is TGCAGCGCCGGACAGGGCCGAAACTATGGCTACACCTTC. It yields the protein CSAGQGRNYGYTF.

The sample holds a few counts of this clone. The genes are TRBV5-1 and TRBJ2-7, with a tentative D call TRBD2 (7 bases). Deletions cut 3 bases from V and 3 bases from J, with 13 bases between. CDR1 is SGHRS and CDR2 is YFSETQ in the germline V gene. The CDR3 extends over 14 amino acids. CDR3: CASSSGGRGYEQYF. The DNA for the CDR3 is TGCGCCAGCAGCTCCGGGGGGCGAGGCTACGAGCAGTACTTC.

The CDR3 nucleotides are TGTGCCAGCAGCCAAGAACGGGGGGCGGGTGGCTACACCTTC. Protein sequence: CASSQERGAGGYTF. The chain employs TRBV3-1 (or the pseudogene TRBV3-2) and TRBJ1-2; possibly TRBD1 for D (6 bases). Germline CDR1 LGHDT, CDR2 YNNKEL (reference sequence). Between the trimmed V and J ends, which lost 0 bases and 7 bases, there was a span of 12 bases. The CDR3 spans 14 residues.

This chain uses TRBV25-1 with TRBJ1-1; perhaps TRBD1 as D (5 bases). The germline V gene has CDR1 MGHDK and CDR2 SYGVNS. The CDR3 has 13 amino acids. The germline V and J ends were trimmed by 5 bases and 1 base, with 8 bases remaining between them. The CDR3 reads CASSSQGNTEAFF. The CDR3 DNA reads as TGTGCCAGCAGTTCGCAGGGGAACACTGAAGCTTTCTTT.

The CDR3 region is CASSFRDSPLHF. CDR3 coding DNA: TGTGCCAGCAGCTTCAGGGATTCACCCCTCCACTTT. The V gene is TRBV3-1 (or the pseudogene TRBV3-2), the J gene TRBJ1-6, with a weak D call TRBD1 (5 bases). The ends were cut back, 5 bases at V and 8 bases at J, with 7 bases in the middle. In germline, CDR1 is LGHDT, CDR2 YNNKEL (reference sequence). The CDR3 consists of 12 residues.

V is TRBV7-8 and J is TRBJ2-7; D is ambiguous. The CDR3 length is 13 residues. Trimming cost V 1 base and J 1 base, with 5 bases left between them. Looked up from germline, CDR1 is SGHVS and CDR2 is FQNEAQ. The CDR3 region is CASSLGESYEQYF. The CDR3 nucleotides are TGTGCCAGCAGCTTAGGAGAATCCTACGAGCAGTACTTC.

The chain combines TRBV6-2 or TRBV6-3 with TRBJ1-1; D remains unclear. V lost 5 bases and J 0 bases, leaving 10 bases between the germline ends. The CDR3 is 14 amino acids. CDR1 and CDR2 (germline): MNHEY, SVGEGT. CDR3 protein: CASSIQVMNTEAFF. For the CDR3, the DNA is TGTGCCAGCAGTATTCAGGTCATGAACACTGAAGCTTTCTTT.

V gene TRBV7-9 combines with J gene TRBJ1-6, with D tentatively TRBD1 (5 bases). CDR1 SEHNR and CDR2 FQNEAQ come from the germline V gene (reference sequence). The V and J ends lost 5 bases and 9 bases respectively, with 14 bases between them. There are 14 residues in the CDR3. The CDR3 DNA sequence: TGTGCCAGCAGCCCCGTCTCGGGGGTTTCACCCCTCCACTTT. Its translation: CASSPVSGVSPLHF.

This clone was seen more than once but under ten times. V gene TRBV5-4 combines with J gene TRBJ2-1; 8 nucleotides match TRBD2. This CDR3 comprises 15 residues. With 3 bases clipped from V and 6 bases from J, the junction kept 8 bases outside the gene matches. Looked up from germline, CDR1 is SGHNT and CDR2 is YYREEE (reference sequence). CDR3: CASSSGTRDANEQFF. The CDR3 nucleotides read TGTGCCAGCAGCTCCGGGACTAGAGACGCCAATGAGCAGTTCTTC.

The J gene is TRBJ1-5, the V gene TRBV12-3 or TRBV12-4; maybe TRBD1 (6 bases). Trimming removed 5 bases at V and 7 bases at J, with 12 bases between. The CDR3 length is 13 residues. The CDR3 DNA follows: TGTGCCAGCAGTAAGGGGGAAGGACAGCCCCAGCATTTT. Residues: CASSKGEGQPQHF.

The genes are TRBV7-2 and TRBJ1-5; a weak D match, TRBD1 (6 bases). The germline V and J ends were trimmed by 1 base and 1 base, with 8 bases remaining between them. Per the germline V gene, CDR1 is SGHTA and CDR2 is FQGNSA. This CDR3 spans 15 amino acids. Written as DNA, the CDR3 is TGTGCCAGCAGCTTAGGGGGGCAGAGCAATCAGCCCCAGCATTTT. This sequence encodes CASSLGGQSNQPQHF.

The chain links TRBV2 to TRBJ1-3; no reliable D call. With 3 bases removed from V and 4 bases from J, the gap between germline ends came to 7 bases. Germline V lookup: CDR1 SNHLY, CDR2 FYNNEI. This CDR3 region has 13 residues. The CDR3 sequence: CASSDSQGNTIYF. The DNA of the CDR3 is TGTGCCAGCAGTGATTCGCAGGGAAACACCATATATTTT. Full variable domain (remainder filled in from reference TRBV2 and TRBJ1-3): EPEVTQTPSHQVTQMGQEVILRCVPISNHLYFYWYRQILGQKVEFLVSFYNNEISEKSEIFDDQFSVERPDGSNFTLKIRSTKLEDSAMYFCASSDSQGNTIYFGEGSWLTVV.

This chain joins TRBV27 and TRBJ2-1, with 16 bases fitting TRBD2. Per the germline V gene, CDR1 is MNHEY and CDR2 is SMNVEV (reference sequence). The V gene end was trimmed by 5 bases and the J gene end by 5 bases; junction bases not matched to a gene: 6. The CDR3 has 17 amino acids. The CDR3, as DNA: TGTGCCAGCAGTCGGGGACTAGCGGGGGGGTTGAACAATGAGCAGTTCTTC. Amino acids: CASSRGLAGGLNNEQFF.

The chain has TRBV7-3 and TRBJ1-2; 10 bases align to TRBD1. Germline CDR1 SGHTA, CDR2 FQGTGA. The J segment lost 6 bases and the V segment lost 4 bases, leaving 5 bases of the junction unmatched. The CDR3 runs to 14 residues. The DNA of the CDR3 is TGTGCCAGCAGCTCTGGGACAGGGGTCGATGGCTACACCTTC. This sequence encodes CASSSGTGVDGYTF.